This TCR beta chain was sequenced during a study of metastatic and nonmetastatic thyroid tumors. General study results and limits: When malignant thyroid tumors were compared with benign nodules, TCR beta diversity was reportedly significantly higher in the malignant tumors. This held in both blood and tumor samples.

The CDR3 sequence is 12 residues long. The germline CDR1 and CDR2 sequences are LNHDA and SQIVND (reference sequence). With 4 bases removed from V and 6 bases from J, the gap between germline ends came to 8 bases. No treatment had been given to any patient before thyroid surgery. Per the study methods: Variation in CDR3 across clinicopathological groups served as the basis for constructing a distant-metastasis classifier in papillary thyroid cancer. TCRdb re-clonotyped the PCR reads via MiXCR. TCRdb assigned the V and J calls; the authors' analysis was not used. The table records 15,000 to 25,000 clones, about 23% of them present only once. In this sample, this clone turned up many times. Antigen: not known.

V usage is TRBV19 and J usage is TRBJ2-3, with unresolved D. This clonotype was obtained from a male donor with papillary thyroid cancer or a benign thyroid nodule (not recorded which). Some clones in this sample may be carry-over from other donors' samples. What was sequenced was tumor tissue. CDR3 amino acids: CASSKETDTQYF. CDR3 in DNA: TGTGCCAGTAGTAAAGAAACTGATACGCAGTATTTT.